What follows are 30 T cell receptor beta chains derived from one specimen sequenced in a study of blood T cell repertoires in COVID-19. Sequencing used immunoSEQ multiplex PCR; TCRdb keeps in-frame clones, though not all of them. Of some 110,000 clones listed, 60% to 80% are singletons. Sequenced material: peripheral blood. These receptors all stem from a human donor with acute or convalescent COVID-19. The donor label of this sample is uncertain.

This clone came up a few times. This same CDR3 is encoded by further DNA sequences in the sample. The rearrangement joins TRBV18 to TRBJ1-2; 7 bases line up with TRBD1. The germline V gene encodes CDR1 KGHSH and CDR2 LQKENI. Trimming at V came to 2 bases and at J to 4 bases, leaving 4 bases not matched to a gene. The CDR3 has 14 residues. The CDR3 DNA reads as TGTGCCAGCTCACCAGGACAGGACAGCTATGGCTACACCTTC. Protein: CASSPGQDSYGYTF.

The chain uses TRBV5-1 and TRBJ1-5, with no clear D. Trimming took off 0 bases at V and 6 bases at J, with 7 bases between the two ends. The CDR3 consists of 13 residues. The germline CDR1 and CDR2 sequences are SGHRS and YFSETQ. CDR3 sequence (DNA): TGCGCCAGCAGCTTGGGCGAGGGTCAGCCCCAGCATTTT. It codes for CASSLGEGQPQHF.

J is TRBJ1-2 and V is TRBV28; TRBD1 is a possible D gene (5 bases). CDR1 is MDHEN, CDR2 SYDVKM, per germline. Trimming shortened V by 2 bases and J by 6 bases, and 25 bases separated the two germline ends. The CDR3 length is 18 residues. CDR3 residues: CASSLGGGTYEASHGYTF. The CDR3 DNA reads as TGTGCCAGCAGTTTAGGGGGGGGAACCTACGAGGCCTCTCATGGCTACACCTTC.

This clone was counted a few times. The rearrangement joins TRBV2 to TRBJ2-1; TRBD1 aligns across 9 bases. Germline V lookup: CDR1 SNHLY, CDR2 FYNNEI. The V segment lost 5 bases and the J segment 9 bases; nucleotides outside the gene matches: 8. The CDR3 consists of 14 residues. CDR3: CASSRQGELGEQFF. The CDR3 DNA sequence: TGTGCCAGCAGTCGACAGGGGGAACTCGGTGAGCAGTTCTTC.

V and J are TRBV6-5 and TRBJ2-2; 9 bases fit TRBD1. Germline assignment: CDR1 MNHEY and CDR2 SVGAGI. The CDR3 contains 15 residues. Germline trimming cut 9 bases from V and 8 bases from J; bases unmatched to any gene: 13. The CDR3 loop reads CASGWKQGATGELFF. The CDR3 DNA reads as TGTGCCAGTGGTTGGAAACAGGGGGCAACGGGGGAGCTGTTTTTT.

The chain employs TRBV5-1 and TRBJ1-2; 11 bases agree with TRBD1. The germline gives CDR1 SGHRS, CDR2 YFSETQ. This CDR3 is built from 15 residues. Germline trimming cut 4 bases from V and 4 bases from J; bases unmatched to any gene: 6. CDR3 nucleotides: TGCGCCAGCAGCCCGGGACAGGGGGTTGGCTATGGCTACACCTTC. Translated: CASSPGQGVGYGYTF.

This clone was recorded a few times. The V call is TRBV9, the J call TRBJ2-3; TRBD2 is a possible D gene (6 bases). Germline V gene data show CDR1 as SGDLS and CDR2 as YYNGEE. The CDR3 spans 14 residues. V gave up 0 bases and J gave up 4 bases, with 9 bases separating them. This CDR3 is CASSVGTSPDTQYF. The CDR3 nucleotides read TGTGCCAGCAGCGTAGGAACTAGCCCAGATACGCAGTATTTT.

The V call is TRBV3-1 (or the pseudogene TRBV3-2), the J call TRBJ2-2; D might be TRBD2 (5 bases). The CDR3 length is 16 residues. Trimming shortened V by 0 bases and J by 2 bases, and 10 bases separated the two germline ends. CDR1 is LGHDT, CDR2 YNNKEL, per germline (reference sequence). CDR3 sequence: CASSQDWTGNTGELFF. For the CDR3, the DNA is TGTGCCAGCAGCCAAGATTGGACGGGAAACACCGGGGAGCTGTTTTTT.

This sequence joins TRBV19 and TRBJ1-6; D is possibly TRBD1 (5 bases). This CDR3 spans 15 amino acids. Between the trimmed V and J ends, which lost 5 bases and 7 bases, there was a span of 15 bases. Germline V CDR1 and CDR2: LNHDA, SQIVND (reference sequence). In DNA, the CDR3 is TGTGCCAGTAGTTCGGACCCGGGGGGAAATTCACCCCTCCACTTT. Residues: CASSSDPGGNSPLHF.

This clone has a single count. The DNA for the CDR3 is TGTGCCAGCTCACAGGGGGCGGACTATGGCTACACCTTC. The encoded protein is CASSQGADYGYTF. The chain joins TRBV18 to TRBJ1-2, with 7 nucleotides matching TRBD1. This CDR3 has 13 residues. J lost 3 bases, V lost 4 bases, and 2 bases had no gene match. Germline assignment: CDR1 KGHSH and CDR2 LQKENI.

The V gene is TRBV19, the J gene TRBJ2-1; 10 nucleotides align to TRBD2. After removal of 5 bases from V and 0 bases from J, the junction contained 10 bases not matched to a gene. CDR1 is LNHDA, CDR2 SQIVND, per germline (reference sequence). CDR3 size: 18 residues. CDR3 region: CASSFGISGGNSYNEQFF. CDR3 sequence (DNA): TGTGCCAGTAGTTTTGGAATTAGCGGGGGGAACTCCTACAATGAGCAGTTCTTC.

The rearrangement joins TRBV4-1 to TRBJ1-1, with D possibly TRBD1 on 5 matching bases. This CDR3 spans 13 amino acids. Germline V gives CDR1 MGHRA, CDR2 YSYEKL. Trimming shortened V by 0 bases and J by 9 bases, and 11 bases separated the two germline ends. The CDR3 here is CASSQEGEAKAFF. The CDR3 bases are TGCGCCAGCAGCCAAGAGGGGGAGGCCAAAGCTTTCTTT.

CDR3 residues: CASSTQGAHYGYTF. The CDR3 DNA follows: TGTGCCAGCAGTACACAGGGGGCCCACTATGGCTACACCTTC. This chain joins TRBV2 and TRBJ1-2, with 9 bases lining up with TRBD1. With 5 bases clipped from V and 3 bases from J, the junction kept 4 bases outside the gene matches. Germline assignment: CDR1 SNHLY and CDR2 FYNNEI. The CDR3 has 14 residues.

The V gene is TRBV10-3, the J gene TRBJ1-3; 8 bases are a match to TRBD1. Germline CDR1 and CDR2: ENHRY and SYGVKD. The V segment lost 5 bases and the J segment 4 bases; nucleotides outside the gene matches: 4. This CDR3 contains 14 residues. CDR3 amino acids: CAISPGGAGNTIYF. In DNA, the CDR3 is TGTGCCATCAGTCCAGGGGGCGCGGGAAACACCATATATTTT.

CDR3 in amino acids: CASNVEQSDYEQYV. In DNA, the CDR3 is TGTGCCAGCAACGTGGAACAGTCCGATTACGAGCAGTACGTC. The chain is built from TRBV2 and TRBJ2-7; D not resolved. From germline, CDR1 is SNHLY and CDR2 FYNNEI. V gave up 7 bases and J gave up 4 bases, with 17 bases separating them. CDR3 length: 14 amino acids.

This clone was seen a few times. The genes are TRBV7-8 and TRBJ1-1, with 7 bases identical to TRBD1. The CDR3 is 17 residues long. Trimming cost V 5 bases and J 0 bases; bases outside gene matches: 12. The germline V gene encodes CDR1 SGHVS and CDR2 FQNEAQ. Here the CDR3 reads CASSTRPGQIVNTEAFF. CDR3 DNA sequence: TGTGCCAGCAGCACCCGGCCGGGACAGATCGTGAACACTGAAGCTTTCTTT.

The chain joins TRBV27 to TRBJ2-4, with 16 bases that match TRBD2. This CDR3 is 20 amino acids long. CDR1 MNHEY and CDR2 SMNVEV come from the germline V gene (reference sequence). The ends lost 2 bases at V and 3 bases at J; junction bases unmatched: 10. CDR3 in amino acids: CASSLRGTSGGAMGKNIQYF. DNA of the CDR3: TGTGCCAGCAGTTTAAGAGGGACTAGCGGGGGGGCCATGGGCAAAAACATTCAGTACTTC.

The chain has TRBV18 and TRBJ2-1, with TRBD1 matching over 7 bases. This CDR3 spans 14 amino acids. In germline, CDR1 is KGHSH, CDR2 LQKENI. The trim removed 4 bases at V and 5 bases at J, leaving 5 bases unmatched. The CDR3 protein is CASSLGTENNEQFF. For the CDR3, the DNA is TGTGCCAGCTCACTAGGGACAGAAAACAATGAGCAGTTCTTC.

The chain couples TRBV4-1 to TRBJ1-3, with D unresolved. This CDR3 is built from 16 residues. Trimming left V 0 bases short and J 14 bases short, with 23 bases between. CDR1 is MGHRA, CDR2 YSYEKL, per germline. The CDR3: CASSQDRGEGTAKVYF. CDR3 nucleotide sequence: TGCGCCAGCAGCCAAGATCGCGGGGAGGGCACGGCCAAAGTATATTTT.

This clone was detected only once. The V call is TRBV6-5, the J call TRBJ2-1; D perhaps matches TRBD1 (5 bases). Germline CDR1 is MNHEY and CDR2 is SVGAGI. The CDR3 runs to 15 residues. The V and J ends lost 7 bases and 2 bases respectively, with 15 bases between them. The CDR3, as DNA: TGTGCCAGCAACGAAAGGGGCCTGACCTACAATGAGCAGTTCTTC. It specifies CASNERGLTYNEQFF.

J is TRBJ2-1 and V is TRBV6-4, with 14 bases lining up with TRBD2. CDR1 MRHNA and CDR2 SNTAGT come from the germline V gene. Trimming took 5 bases from V and 8 from J; bases not matched to a gene: 5. This CDR3 region has 15 residues. The CDR3 region is CASSTTSGGADEQFF. CDR3 bases: TGTGCCAGCAGTACGACTAGCGGGGGGGCAGATGAGCAGTTCTTC.

On this clone itself: Germline is not matched at one junction end, which may reflect a read error. CDR3 sequence (DNA): TGTGCTAGCAGCTTGGAGCCGGGACTAGCGTCGAGGGAGACCCAGTACTTC. Encoded protein: CASSLEPGLASRETQYF. This chain connects TRBV7-7 to TRBJ2-5; 10 bases are a match to TRBD2. Looked up from germline, CDR1 is SSHAT and CDR2 is FNYEAQ (reference sequence). CDR3 size: 17 residues.

The chain employs TRBV14 and TRBJ1-4; TRBD1 matches 9 bases. V dropped 5 bases and J dropped 8; count of bases not matched to a gene: 12. The CDR3 is 16 residues long. Germline V gene sequence: CDR1 SGHDN, CDR2 FVKESK. The DNA for the CDR3 is TGTGCCAGCAGCTTCCAAACAGGGGGCGCGATGGAAAAACTGTTTTTT. This sequence encodes CASSFQTGGAMEKLFF. Complete variable domain (other parts from reference TRBV14 and TRBJ1-4): EAGVTQFPSHSVIEKGQTVTLRCDPISGHDNLYWYRRVMGKEIKFLLHFVKESKQDESGMPNNRFLAERTGGTYSTLKVQPAELEDSGVYFCASSFQTGGAMEKLFFGSGTQLSVL.

This clone was recorded a few times. This chain links TRBV2 with TRBJ1-5; D is possibly TRBD1 (6 bases). The CDR3 runs to 15 residues. CDR1 is SNHLY, CDR2 FYNNEI, per germline. V was trimmed by 3 bases and J by 2 bases, leaving 11 bases between them. The CDR3 coding sequence is TGTGCCAGCAGTGACCCAGGGGTCGGCAATCAGCCCCAGCATTTT. Residues: CASSDPGVGNQPQHF.

The V gene is TRBV6-5, the J gene TRBJ2-4; D ambiguous. V lost 0 bases and J lost 10, with 16 bases in between. The CDR3 extends over 15 amino acids. The V gene's germline CDR1 is MNHEY and CDR2 SVGAGI. The CDR3 DNA follows: TGTGCCAGCAGTTACTCCTTGCAGCCCGAGCGTATTCAGTACTTC. This sequence encodes CASSYSLQPERIQYF.

This clone came up many times. J is TRBJ2-5 and V is TRBV5-1; D perhaps matches TRBD2 (5 bases). CDR1 is SGHRS and CDR2 is YFSETQ in the germline V gene. V lost 5 bases, J lost 4 bases, and 12 bases lay in between. This CDR3 has 13 amino acids. CDR3 in DNA: TGCGCCAGCAGGTCCCGGAGCGGAGAGACCCAGTACTTC. Protein: CASRSRSGETQYF.

This chain joins TRBV2 and TRBJ1-3; D uncertain. The length of the CDR3 is 14 residues. Germline lookup yields CDR1 SNHLY and CDR2 FYNNEI. V was pared by 3 bases and J by 1 base, with 7 bases between. CDR3 in DNA: TGTGCCAGCAGTGAGGCGGCGTCTGGAAACACCATATATTTT. Protein: CASSEAASGNTIYF.

This clone was seen a handful of times. This chain links TRBV2 with TRBJ1-2; D not resolved. Germline CDR1 SNHLY, CDR2 FYNNEI. This CDR3 is built from 11 residues. Trimming left V 4 bases short and J 4 bases short, with 4 bases between. CDR3 loop: CASSVLYGYTF. CDR3 coding DNA: TGTGCCAGCAGTGTACTCTATGGCTACACCTTC.

This chain joins TRBV18 and TRBJ2-2, with 9 bases that match TRBD1. Per germline, CDR1 KGHSH and CDR2 LQKENI. The V and J ends lost 5 bases and 2 bases, in that order; junction bases with no gene match: 6. This CDR3 has 16 residues. The CDR3 nucleotides read TGTGCCAGCTCATTACAGGGGGCCCAAAACACCGGGGAGCTGTTTTTT. It yields the protein CASSLQGAQNTGELFF.

This clone was found a few times. The CDR3, as DNA: TGTGCCAGTAAGTTTCTAGGCACAGATACGCAGTATTTT. It codes for CASKFLGTDTQYF. The chain combines TRBV19 with TRBJ2-3; no definite D call. Looked up from germline, CDR1 is LNHDA and CDR2 is SQIVND (reference sequence). Trimming pared 7 bases from V and 1 base from J, leaving 9 bases between. The CDR3 contains 13 residues.